This paragraph reports one TCR beta chain. The method was immunoSEQ multiplex PCR; TCRdb's version includes in-frame clones alone and lacks a portion of them. Of around 13,000 clones detected, less than 80% appear once; the ten largest clones hold about 18%. From germline, CDR1 is SGHAT and CDR2 FQNNGV. The CDR3 spans 15 residues. The V gene lost 2 bases and the J gene lost 0 bases, with 7 bases spanning the gap. This sample stems from a study of ipilimumab plus nivolumab after autologous stem cell transplantation. The chain has TRBV11-2 and TRBJ2-2; D is unclear. Sequences were derived from PBMCs, sampled in a trial of ipilimumab plus nivolumab as post-transplant consolidation. The receptor was isolated from a male donor with diffuse large B-cell lymphoma. For the CDR3, the DNA is TGTGCCAGCAGCTTAACGCGGCCGAACACCGGGGAGCTGTTTTTT. Its translation is CASSLTRPNTGELFF.